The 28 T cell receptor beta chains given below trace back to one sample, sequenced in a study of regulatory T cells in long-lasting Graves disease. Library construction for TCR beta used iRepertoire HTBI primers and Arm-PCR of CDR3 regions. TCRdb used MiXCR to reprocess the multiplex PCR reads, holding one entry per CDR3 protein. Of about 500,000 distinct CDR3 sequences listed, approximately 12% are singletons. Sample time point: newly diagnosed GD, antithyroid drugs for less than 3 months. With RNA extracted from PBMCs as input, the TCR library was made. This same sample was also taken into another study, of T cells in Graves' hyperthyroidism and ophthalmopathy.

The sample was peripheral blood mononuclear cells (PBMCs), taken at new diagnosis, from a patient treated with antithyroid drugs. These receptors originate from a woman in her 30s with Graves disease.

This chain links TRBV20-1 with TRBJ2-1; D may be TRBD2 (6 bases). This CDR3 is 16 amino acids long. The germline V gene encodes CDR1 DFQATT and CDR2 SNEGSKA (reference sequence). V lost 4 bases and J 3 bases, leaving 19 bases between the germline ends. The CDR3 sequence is CSATPASATHYNEQFF. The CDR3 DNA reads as TGCAGTGCTACCCCAGCTAGCGCCACCCACTACAATGAGCAGTTCTTC.

The chain's CDR3 is CASSPGLASGANVLTF. The CDR3 nucleotides read TGTGCCAGCTCACCGGGACTAGCGTCTGGGGCCAACGTCCTGACTTTC. This sequence joins TRBV18 and TRBJ2-6; 10 nucleotides agree with TRBD2. V lost 3 bases to trimming and J lost 1 base; unmatched junction nucleotides: 0. Germline V gives CDR1 KGHSH, CDR2 LQKENI. The CDR3 has 16 amino acids.

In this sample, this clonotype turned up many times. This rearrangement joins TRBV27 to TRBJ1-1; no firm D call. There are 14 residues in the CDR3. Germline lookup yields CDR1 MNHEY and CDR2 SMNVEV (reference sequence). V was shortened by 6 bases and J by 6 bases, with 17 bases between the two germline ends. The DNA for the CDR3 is TGTGCCAGCAGCCCAACCCGGGGAGGACCTGAAGCTTTCTTT. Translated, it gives CASSPTRGGPEAFF.

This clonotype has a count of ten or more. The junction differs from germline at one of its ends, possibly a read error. CDR3 in amino acids: CTISETGDEETQYF. CDR3 in DNA: TGTACCATCAGTGAGACAGGGGACGAAGAGACCCAGTACTTC. This chain links TRBV10-3 with TRBJ2-5; TRBD1 aligns across 8 bases. The CDR3 runs to 14 residues. Germline loops: CDR1 ENHRY, CDR2 SYGVKD.

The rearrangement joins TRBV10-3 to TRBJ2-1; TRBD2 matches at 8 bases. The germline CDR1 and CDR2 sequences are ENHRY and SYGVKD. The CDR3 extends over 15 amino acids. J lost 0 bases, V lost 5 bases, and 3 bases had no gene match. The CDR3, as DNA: TGTGCCATCAGTAGCGGGAGTCTCTCCTACAATGAGCAGTTCTTC. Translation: CAISSGSLSYNEQFF.

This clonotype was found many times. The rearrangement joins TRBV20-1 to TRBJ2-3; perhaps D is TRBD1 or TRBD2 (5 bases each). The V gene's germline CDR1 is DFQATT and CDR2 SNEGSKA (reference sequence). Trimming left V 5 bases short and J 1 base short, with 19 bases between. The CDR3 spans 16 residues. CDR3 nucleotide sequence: TGCAGTGCTGTCTTACCCGGGACGGATGGCACAGATACGCAGTATTTT. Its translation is CSAVLPGTDGTDTQYF.

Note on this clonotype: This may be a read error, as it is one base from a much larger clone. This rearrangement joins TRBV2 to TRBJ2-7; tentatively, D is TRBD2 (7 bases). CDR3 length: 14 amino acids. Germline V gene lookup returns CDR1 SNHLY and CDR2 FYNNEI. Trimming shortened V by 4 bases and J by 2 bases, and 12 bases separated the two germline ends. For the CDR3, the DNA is TGTGCCAGCAGTGTACGGGGGGCTACCTACGAGCAGTACTTC. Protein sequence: CASSVRGATYEQYF.

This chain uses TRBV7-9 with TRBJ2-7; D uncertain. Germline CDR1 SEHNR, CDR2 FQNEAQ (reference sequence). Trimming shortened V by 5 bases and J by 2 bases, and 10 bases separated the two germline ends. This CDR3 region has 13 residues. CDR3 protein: CASSLDWPYEQYF. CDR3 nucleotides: TGTGCCAGCAGCCTCGACTGGCCCTACGAGCAGTACTTC.

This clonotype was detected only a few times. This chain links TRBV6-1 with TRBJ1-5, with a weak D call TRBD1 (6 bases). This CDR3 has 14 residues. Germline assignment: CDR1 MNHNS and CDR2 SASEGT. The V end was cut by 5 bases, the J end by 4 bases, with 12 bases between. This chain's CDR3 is CASSQGFGNQPQHF. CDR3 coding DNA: TGTGCCAGCAGTCAGGGGTTCGGTAATCAGCCCCAGCATTTT.

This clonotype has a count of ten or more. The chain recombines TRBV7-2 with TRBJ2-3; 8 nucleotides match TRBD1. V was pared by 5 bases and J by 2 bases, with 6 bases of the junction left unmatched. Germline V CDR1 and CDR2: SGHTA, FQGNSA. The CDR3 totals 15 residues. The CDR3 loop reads CASSKNRGTTDTQYF. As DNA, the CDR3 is TGTGCCAGCAGCAAGAACAGGGGGACCACAGATACGCAGTATTTT.

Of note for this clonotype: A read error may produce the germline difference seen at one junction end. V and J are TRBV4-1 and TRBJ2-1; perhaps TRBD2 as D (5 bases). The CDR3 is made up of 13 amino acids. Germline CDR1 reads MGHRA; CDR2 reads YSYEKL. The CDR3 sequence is CASSSEGYNGQFF. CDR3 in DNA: TGCGCCAGCAGCTCAGAGGGCTACAATGGGCAGTTCTTC.

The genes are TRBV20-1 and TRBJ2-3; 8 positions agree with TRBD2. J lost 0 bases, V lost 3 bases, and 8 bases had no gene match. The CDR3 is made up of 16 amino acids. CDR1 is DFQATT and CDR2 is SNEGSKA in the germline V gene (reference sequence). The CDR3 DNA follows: TGCAGTGCTAGGGCTACTAGCGGACTTAGCACAGATACGCAGTATTTT. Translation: CSARATSGLSTDTQYF.

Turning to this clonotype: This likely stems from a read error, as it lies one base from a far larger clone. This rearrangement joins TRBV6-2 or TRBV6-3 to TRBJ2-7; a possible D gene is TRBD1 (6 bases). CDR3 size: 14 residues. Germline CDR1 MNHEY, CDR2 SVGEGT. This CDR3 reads CACSTHRVGDEQYF. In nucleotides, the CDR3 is TGTGCCTGCAGCACCCACAGGGTTGGTGACGAGCAGTACTTC.

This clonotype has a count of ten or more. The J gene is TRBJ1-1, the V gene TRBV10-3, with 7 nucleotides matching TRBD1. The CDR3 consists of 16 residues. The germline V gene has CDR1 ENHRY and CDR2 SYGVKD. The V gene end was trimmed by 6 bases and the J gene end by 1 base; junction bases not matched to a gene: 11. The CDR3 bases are TGTGCCATCAGCCGACAGGGAAAGGGGACGAACACTGAAGCTTTCTTT. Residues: CAISRQGKGTNTEAFF.

The CDR3 region is CSARDGAGGNQPQHF. The CDR3 bases are TGCAGTGCTAGAGATGGGGCAGGGGGCAATCAGCCCCAGCATTTT. The rearrangement joins TRBV20-1 to TRBJ1-5; perhaps TRBD1 as D (6 bases). V was cut by 0 bases and J by 2 bases, with 11 bases left in between. This CDR3 has 15 residues. CDR1 and CDR2 from the germline V gene are DFQATT and SNEGSKA (reference sequence).

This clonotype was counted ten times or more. The CDR3 loop is CASSPAGTSTDTQYF. The CDR3, as DNA: TGTGCCAGCAGCCCGGCGGGCACCAGCACAGATACGCAGTATTTT. The chain joins TRBV11-2 to TRBJ2-3; maybe TRBD2 (5 bases). This CDR3 has 15 amino acids. Germline lookup yields CDR1 SGHAT and CDR2 FQNNGV. Trimming removed 5 bases from V and 0 bases from J, with 12 bases in between.

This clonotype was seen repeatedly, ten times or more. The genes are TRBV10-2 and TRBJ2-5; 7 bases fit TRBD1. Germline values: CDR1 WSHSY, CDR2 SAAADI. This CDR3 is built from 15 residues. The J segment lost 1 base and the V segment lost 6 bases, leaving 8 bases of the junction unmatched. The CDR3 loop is CASSDRVTGQETQYF. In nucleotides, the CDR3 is TGCGCCAGCAGCGACAGGGTGACAGGCCAAGAGACCCAGTACTTC.

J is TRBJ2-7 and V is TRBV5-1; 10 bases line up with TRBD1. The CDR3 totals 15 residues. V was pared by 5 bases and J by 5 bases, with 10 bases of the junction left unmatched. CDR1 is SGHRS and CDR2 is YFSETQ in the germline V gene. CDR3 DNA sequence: TGCGCCAGCAGTATCAAGACAGGGGGCTTGAACGAGCAGTACTTC. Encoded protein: CASSIKTGGLNEQYF.

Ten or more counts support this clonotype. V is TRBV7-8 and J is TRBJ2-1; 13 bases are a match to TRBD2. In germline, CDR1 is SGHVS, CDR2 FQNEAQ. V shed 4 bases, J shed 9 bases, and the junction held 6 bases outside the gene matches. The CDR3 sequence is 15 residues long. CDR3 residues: CASSSWTSGRGEQFF. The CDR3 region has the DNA TGTGCCAGCAGCTCCTGGACTAGCGGGAGAGGTGAGCAGTTCTTC.

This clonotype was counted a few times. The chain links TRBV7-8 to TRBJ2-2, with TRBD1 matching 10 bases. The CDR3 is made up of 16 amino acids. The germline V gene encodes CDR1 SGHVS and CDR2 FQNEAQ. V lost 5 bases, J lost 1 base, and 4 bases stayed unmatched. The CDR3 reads CASSPRDRGNTGELFF. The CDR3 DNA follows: TGTGCCAGCAGCCCCCGGGACAGGGGGAACACCGGGGAGCTGTTTTTT.

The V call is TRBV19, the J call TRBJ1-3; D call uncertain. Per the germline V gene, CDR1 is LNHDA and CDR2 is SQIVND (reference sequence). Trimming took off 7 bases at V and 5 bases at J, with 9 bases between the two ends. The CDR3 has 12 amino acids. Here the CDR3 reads CASIHGRNTIYF. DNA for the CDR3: TGTGCCAGTATCCACGGCAGAAACACCATATATTTT.

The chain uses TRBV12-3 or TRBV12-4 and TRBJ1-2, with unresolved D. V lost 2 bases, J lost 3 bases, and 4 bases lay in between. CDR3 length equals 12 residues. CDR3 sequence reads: CASSLPDYGYTF. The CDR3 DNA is TGTGCCAGCAGTTTACCGGACTATGGCTACACCTTC.

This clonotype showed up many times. The CDR3: CASSMGGNMNTEAFF. The CDR3, as DNA: TGTGCCAGTAGTATGGGGGGAAACATGAACACTGAAGCTTTCTTT. V gene TRBV19 combines with J gene TRBJ1-1; tentatively, D is TRBD1 (5 bases). Germline V gene lookup returns CDR1 LNHDA and CDR2 SQIVND (reference sequence). V was shortened by 3 bases and J by 0 bases, with 11 bases between the two germline ends. This CDR3 has 15 amino acids.

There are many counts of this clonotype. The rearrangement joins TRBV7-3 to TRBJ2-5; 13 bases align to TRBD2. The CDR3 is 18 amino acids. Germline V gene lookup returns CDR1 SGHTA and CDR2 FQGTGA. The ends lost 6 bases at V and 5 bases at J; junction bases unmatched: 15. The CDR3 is CASRRIRTSGRVWETQYF. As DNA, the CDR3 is TGTGCCAGCAGACGAATCCGGACTAGCGGGAGAGTGTGGGAGACCCAGTACTTC.

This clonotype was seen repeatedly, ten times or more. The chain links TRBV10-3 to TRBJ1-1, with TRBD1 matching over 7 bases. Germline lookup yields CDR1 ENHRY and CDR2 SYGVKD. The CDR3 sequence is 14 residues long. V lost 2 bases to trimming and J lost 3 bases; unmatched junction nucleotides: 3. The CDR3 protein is CAISEPGTDTEAFF. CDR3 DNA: TGTGCCATCAGTGAGCCAGGGACAGACACTGAAGCTTTCTTT.

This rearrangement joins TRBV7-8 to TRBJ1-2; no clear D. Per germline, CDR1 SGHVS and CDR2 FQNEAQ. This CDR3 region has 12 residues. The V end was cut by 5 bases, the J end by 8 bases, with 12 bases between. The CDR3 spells CASSRPSGGYTF. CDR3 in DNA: TGTGCCAGCAGCCGACCTTCGGGGGGCTACACCTTC.

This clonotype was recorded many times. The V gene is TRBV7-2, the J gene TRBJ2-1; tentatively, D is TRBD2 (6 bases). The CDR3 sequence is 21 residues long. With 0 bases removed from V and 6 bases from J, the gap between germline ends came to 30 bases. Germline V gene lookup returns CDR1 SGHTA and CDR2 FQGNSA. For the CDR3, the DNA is TGTGCCAGCAGCTTAGCGAGGGGACTTTCCTGGAGGGGAGAGTGGGCCAATGAGCAGTTCTTC. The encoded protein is CASSLARGLSWRGEWANEQFF. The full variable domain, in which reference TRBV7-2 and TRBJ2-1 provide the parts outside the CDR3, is GAGVSQSPSNKVTEKGKDVELRCDPISGHTALYWYRQSLGQGLEFLIYFQGNSAPDKSGLPSDRFSAERTGGSVSTLTIQRTQQEDSAVYLCASSLARGLSWRGEWANEQFFGPGTRLTVL.

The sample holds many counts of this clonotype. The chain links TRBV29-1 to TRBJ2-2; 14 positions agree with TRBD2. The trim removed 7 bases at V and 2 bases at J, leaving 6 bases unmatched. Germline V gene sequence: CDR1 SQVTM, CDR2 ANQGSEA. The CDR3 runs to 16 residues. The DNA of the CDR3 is TGCAGCGCCCGGGGACTAGCGGGAGCCAACACCGGGGAGCTGTTTTTT. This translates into CSARGLAGANTGELFF.